This entry lists 31 T cell receptor beta chains sequenced from one sample in a study of blood T cell repertoires in COVID-19. Assay: immunoSEQ multiplex PCR; the TCRdb copy retains only in-frame clones and omits some. The data show 240,000 or so clones, roughly 91% seen once. Sequenced: peripheral blood. The origin of the receptors is a woman in her forties who had recovered from COVID-19.

The chain has TRBV7-9 and TRBJ1-1, with 7 positions matching TRBD1. The germline V gene encodes CDR1 SEHNR and CDR2 FQNEAQ (reference sequence). J gave up 7 bases and V 10 bases, and 9 bases lay outside the gene matches. The CDR3 covers 12 residues. The CDR3 here is CATDKGAVEAFF. For the CDR3, the DNA is TGTGCCACAGACAAGGGGGCGGTTGAAGCTTTCTTT.

V and J are TRBV19 and TRBJ2-5, with 7 bases aligning to TRBD1. The V gene's germline CDR1 is LNHDA and CDR2 SQIVND (reference sequence). This CDR3 spans 16 amino acids. V dropped 6 bases and J dropped 2; count of bases not matched to a gene: 12. The DNA for the CDR3 is TGTGCCAGTAGCAGGGACGGGACAGCAAAACAAGAGACCCAGTACTTC. This codes for CASSRDGTAKQETQYF. Together with reference TRBV19 and TRBJ2-5, the CDR3 gives the full variable domain: DGGITQSPKYLFRKEGQNVTLSCEQNLNHDAMYWYRQDPGQGLRLIYYSQIVNDFQKGDIAEGYSVSREKKESFPLTVTSAQKNPTAFYLCASSRDGTAKQETQYFGPGTRLLVL.

The V call is TRBV2, the J call TRBJ2-7; a weak D match, TRBD2 (6 bases). The CDR3 runs 10 residues. V was cut by 7 bases and J by 12 bases, with 13 bases left in between. The V gene's germline CDR1 is SNHLY and CDR2 FYNNEI. DNA for the CDR3: TGTGCCAGCAAACATGCGGGATGGTACTTC. It specifies CASKHAGWYF.

V usage is TRBV5-6 and J usage is TRBJ1-4; the D gene is possibly TRBD1 (6 bases). The V end was cut by 4 bases, the J end by 10 bases, with 17 bases between. The germline V gene encodes CDR1 SGHDT and CDR2 YYEEEE. This CDR3 is built from 14 residues. CDR3 amino acids: CASSRRDTVRKLFF. In DNA form, the CDR3 reads TGTGCCAGCAGCCGCCGGGACACCGTGCGAAAACTGTTTTTT.

V gene TRBV19 combines with J gene TRBJ1-5; D gene unclear. This CDR3 is 15 amino acids long. The germline V gene encodes CDR1 LNHDA and CDR2 SQIVND (reference sequence). V lost 1 base and J 4 bases, leaving 11 bases between the germline ends. The CDR3 coding sequence is TGTGCCAGTAGTATAGGTCGAGGGTGGAATCAGCCCCAGCATTTT. It translates to CASSIGRGWNQPQHF.

The V call is TRBV9, the J call TRBJ2-3; D may be TRBD2 (7 bases). V dropped 4 bases and J dropped 2 bases, with 17 bases sitting between them. This CDR3 comprises 16 residues. Germline V gene sequence: CDR1 SGDLS, CDR2 YYNGEE. CDR3 nucleotide sequence: TGTGCCAGCAGCTCGAGGGAGGGGGGGATCACAGATACGCAGTATTTT. Translation: CASSSREGGITDTQYF. Full variable domain (rest looked up from reference TRBV9 and TRBJ2-3): DSGVTQTPKHLITATGQRVTLRCSPRSGDLSVYWYQQSLDQGLQFLIQYYNGEERAKGNILERFSAQQFPDLHSELNLSSLELGDSALYFCASSSREGGITDTQYFGPGTRLTVL.

This chain connects TRBV6-5 to TRBJ1-4; 9 nucleotides match TRBD1. Germline assignment: CDR1 MNHEY and CDR2 SVGAGI. The length of the CDR3 is 14 residues. Trimming took 8 bases from V and 6 from J; bases not matched to a gene: 7. CDR3 bases: TGTGCCAGCGGGACAGGGCTTTGGGATGAAAAACTGTTTTTT. Translated: CASGTGLWDEKLFF.

V usage is TRBV2 and J usage is TRBJ1-2; TRBD1 matches 9 bases. The trim removed 6 bases at V and 4 bases at J, leaving 9 bases unmatched. In germline, CDR1 is SNHLY, CDR2 FYNNEI. The CDR3 extends over 15 amino acids. The CDR3 DNA is TGTGCCAGCAGCCCCGGGGACAGGGCTTCCTATGGCTACACCTTC. Translating it yields CASSPGDRASYGYTF.

This chain uses TRBV19 with TRBJ1-2, with D perhaps matching TRBD1 (5 bases). V lost 3 bases and J lost 5, with 10 bases in between. CDR1 is LNHDA and CDR2 is SQIVND in the germline V gene (reference sequence). This CDR3 comprises 13 residues. The CDR3 loop reads CASSIGRVYGYTF. The CDR3 DNA sequence: TGTGCCAGTAGTATCGGCAGGGTATATGGCTACACCTTC. Based on the CDR3 plus reference TRBV19 and TRBJ1-2, the full variable domain is DGGITQSPKYLFRKEGQNVTLSCEQNLNHDAMYWYRQDPGQGLRLIYYSQIVNDFQKGDIAEGYSVSREKKESFPLTVTSAQKNPTAFYLCASSIGRVYGYTFGSGTRLTVV.

The chain has TRBV6-2 or TRBV6-3 and TRBJ1-5, with D hard to call. The CDR3 runs to 16 residues. Trimming shortened V by 2 bases and J by 4 bases, and 15 bases separated the two germline ends. In germline, CDR1 is MNHEY, CDR2 SVGEGT. CDR3 nucleotides: TGTGCCAGCAGTTACGTCAGCCGAGGTCAGAATCAGCCCCAGCATTTT. This codes for CASSYVSRGQNQPQHF.

The chain uses TRBV15 and TRBJ2-1; the D gene is possibly TRBD2 (6 bases). V lost 1 base and J lost 10, with 11 bases in between. Germline-derived CDR1 and CDR2 are LNHNV and YYDKDF (reference sequence). The CDR3 is 13 residues long. The chain's CDR3 is CATSRGERAEQFF. DNA of the CDR3: TGTGCCACCAGCAGAGGGGAGCGGGCCGAGCAGTTCTTC.

This chain connects TRBV6-5 to TRBJ1-2; perhaps TRBD1 as D (6 bases). This CDR3 comprises 14 residues. The V gene lost 7 bases and the J gene lost 8 bases, with 20 bases spanning the gap. Germline V gene data show CDR1 as MNHEY and CDR2 as SVGAGI. CDR3 loop: CASTTSPGVGGYTF. CDR3 sequence (DNA): TGTGCCAGCACCACCTCCCCAGGGGTTGGGGGCTACACCTTC.

The CDR3 DNA follows: TGTGCCAGTAGTATAGTCCGCCAGGGGAAGGTGTTTTTT. Translation: CASSIVRQGKVFF. This chain links TRBV19 with TRBJ1-4, with D possibly TRBD1 on 6 matching bases. The V and J ends lost 1 base and 15 bases respectively, with 15 bases between them. The germline gives CDR1 LNHDA, CDR2 SQIVND (reference sequence). The CDR3 is made up of 13 amino acids.

This clone was observed a single time. This chain uses TRBV2 with TRBJ1-1; 11 bases are a match to TRBD1. V lost 6 bases to trimming and J lost 13 bases; unmatched junction nucleotides: 7. Germline values: CDR1 SNHLY, CDR2 FYNNEI. This CDR3 has 12 amino acids. The CDR3 DNA reads as TGTGCCAGCAGGGGGACCGGGACAGGGGGTTTCTTT. It translates to CASRGTGTGGFF.

The chain links TRBV10-3 to TRBJ1-3; TRBD1 matches 7 bases. Trimming cost V 7 bases and J 4 bases; bases outside gene matches: 4. The CDR3 extends over 13 amino acids. Germline CDR1 reads ENHRY; CDR2 reads SYGVKD. The CDR3, as DNA: TGTGCCATCACCCCGGACAGGGGAAACACCATATATTTT. This encodes CAITPDRGNTIYF.

The J gene is TRBJ1-2, the V gene TRBV9, with D unclear. The ends were cut back, 3 bases at V and 4 bases at J, with 10 bases in the middle. Germline V gene lookup returns CDR1 SGDLS and CDR2 YYNGEE. The CDR3 sequence is 13 residues long. The CDR3 sequence is CASSGGVLYGYTF. As DNA, the CDR3 is TGTGCCAGCAGCGGCGGCGTACTCTATGGCTACACCTTC.

V and J are TRBV10-3 and TRBJ1-5; 10 positions match TRBD1. In germline, CDR1 is ENHRY, CDR2 SYGVKD. V trimming: 3 bases; J trimming: 11 bases; junction bases outside the gene matches: 10. The CDR3 spans 15 residues. The CDR3 nucleotides are TGTGCCATCAGTGAAGGGACAGGGGCCTTAGGGGCCCAGCATTTT. Protein sequence: CAISEGTGALGAQHF.

The chain is built from TRBV18 and TRBJ1-1; D uncertain. The CDR3 is 14 residues long. Germline loops: CDR1 KGHSH, CDR2 LQKENI. V was pared by 5 bases and J by 2 bases, with 12 bases between. CDR3 nucleotide sequence: TGTGCCAGCTCATTTCAGGCAGAAAACACTGAAGCTTTCTTT. This codes for CASSFQAENTEAFF.

On this clone itself: The same CDR3 also results from other DNA sequences found in this sample. V is TRBV4-1 and J is TRBJ1-1, with D maybe TRBD1 (5 bases). V lost 0 bases and J lost 5, with 13 bases in between. The CDR3 spans 15 residues. Germline CDR1 reads MGHRA; CDR2 reads YSYEKL. CDR3 in amino acids: CASSQDSGRGTEAFF. In nucleotides, the CDR3 is TGCGCCAGCAGCCAAGATTCGGGGAGGGGAACTGAAGCTTTCTTT.

The chain couples TRBV11-2 to TRBJ2-7; a possible D gene is TRBD1 (5 bases). CDR1 and CDR2 from the germline V gene are SGHAT and FQNNGV. The V gene lost 5 bases and the J gene lost 6 bases, with 17 bases spanning the gap. The CDR3 contains 14 residues. CDR3 residues: CASSQTVGPVEQYF. DNA of the CDR3: TGTGCCAGCAGCCAAACCGTGGGGCCGGTCGAGCAGTACTTC.

The rearrangement uses TRBV5-1 and TRBJ1-2; D gene ambiguous. The germline V and J ends were trimmed by 0 bases and 14 bases, with 20 bases remaining between them. The germline CDR1 and CDR2 sequences are SGHRS and YFSETQ. CDR3 length: 14 amino acids. CDR3 bases: TGCGCCAGCAGCTTGGTAGGCCCCACCGAGGTTCTGACCTTC. Translated: CASSLVGPTEVLTF. Filled out from reference TRBV5-1 and TRBJ1-2, the complete variable domain reads KAGVTQTPRYLIKTRGQQVTLSCSPISGHRSVSWYQQTPGQGLQFLFEYFSETQRNKGNFPGRFSGRQFSNSRSEMNVSTLELGDSALYLCASSLVGPTEVLTFGSGTRLTVV.

V gene TRBV4-3 combines with J gene TRBJ1-4; D is unclear. V was pared by 0 bases and J by 13 bases, with 21 bases between. The V gene's germline CDR1 is LGHNA and CDR2 YSLEER. The CDR3 has 16 residues. The CDR3 coding sequence is TGCGCCAGCAGCCAAGAAAACCCCCTGAGGACTGGCGGACTGTTTTTT. Its protein product is CASSQENPLRTGGLFF.

V is TRBV18 and J is TRBJ2-1, with 16 positions matching TRBD2. The CDR3 has 16 residues. Germline values: CDR1 KGHSH, CDR2 LQKENI. The V and J ends lost 0 bases and 10 bases, in that order; junction bases with no gene match: 3. The chain's CDR3 is CASSPPGTSGRGEQFF. DNA for the CDR3: TGTGCCAGCTCACCACCTGGGACTAGCGGGAGGGGCGAGCAGTTCTTC.

The V gene is TRBV12-3 or TRBV12-4, the J gene TRBJ1-5; the D gene is possibly TRBD1 (6 bases). The CDR3 spans 13 residues. The V and J ends lost 4 bases and 3 bases respectively, with 7 bases between them. CDR3 nucleotides: TGTGCCAGCAGTTGGACAGACAATCAGCCCCAGCATTTT. The encoded protein is CASSWTDNQPQHF.

The rearrangement uses TRBV6-1 and TRBJ1-1; perhaps TRBD1 as D (5 bases). The germline V gene encodes CDR1 MNHNS and CDR2 SASEGT. Deletions cut 6 bases from V and 8 bases from J, with 16 bases between. The CDR3 contains 13 residues. The CDR3 loop is CASSWGDFAEAFF. CDR3 DNA sequence: TGTGCCAGCAGCTGGGGGGATTTTGCCGAAGCTTTCTTT.

The chain couples TRBV29-1 to TRBJ1-2; the D gene is possibly TRBD1 (6 bases). V dropped 7 bases and J dropped 4 bases, with 10 bases sitting between them. Germline V lookup: CDR1 SQVTM, CDR2 ANQGSEA. This CDR3 is built from 11 residues. The CDR3: CSGGGSYGYTF. DNA for the CDR3: TGCAGCGGGGGGGGCTCCTATGGCTACACCTTC.

V usage is TRBV24-1 and J usage is TRBJ1-5; maybe TRBD1 (5 bases). Germline CDR1 is KGHDR and CDR2 is SFDVKD. CDR3 length equals 13 residues. Deletions cut 10 bases from V and 4 bases from J, with 13 bases between. DNA for the CDR3: TGTGCCACGGGGCCAGGACTAAATCAGCCCCAGCATTTT. Protein sequence: CATGPGLNQPQHF.

The gene calls are TRBV2 and TRBJ2-7, with TRBD2 identical over 7 bases. CDR1 SNHLY and CDR2 FYNNEI come from the germline V gene. This CDR3 comprises 15 residues. Losses at the gene ends were 3 bases for V and 4 bases for J; bases not matched to a gene: 9. The CDR3 loop reads CASSDSASGPYEQYV. In DNA form, the CDR3 reads TGTGCCAGCAGTGATTCGGCTAGCGGCCCTTACGAGCAGTACGTC.

The rearrangement uses TRBV19 and TRBJ2-3; tentatively, D is TRBD1 (6 bases). Germline V gives CDR1 LNHDA, CDR2 SQIVND (reference sequence). Deletions cut 2 bases from V and 2 bases from J, with 14 bases between. The CDR3 covers 16 residues. Written as DNA, the CDR3 is TGTGCCAGTAGTATAATGGGGGCGGCTCCCACAGATACGCAGTATTTT. This sequence encodes CASSIMGAAPTDTQYF.

In its sample, this clone was seen once. The V gene is TRBV5-4, the J gene TRBJ2-1; 7 bases map to TRBD2. Germline-derived CDR1 and CDR2 are SGHNT and YYREEE (reference sequence). The CDR3 contains 16 residues. V lost 4 bases to trimming and J lost 2 bases; unmatched junction nucleotides: 9. The CDR3 bases are TGTGCCAGCAGCCCCGGGGCGGGAGCGGCCTACAATGAGCAGTTCTTC. Its protein product is CASSPGAGAAYNEQFF.

The rearrangement uses TRBV6-5 and TRBJ1-5; D may be TRBD1 (5 bases). V lost 7 bases and J lost 2, with 12 bases in between. CDR1 is MNHEY, CDR2 SVGAGI, per germline. The CDR3 consists of 14 residues. This CDR3 is CASTQGGGNQPQHF. For the CDR3, the DNA is TGTGCCAGCACCCAAGGAGGGGGCAATCAGCCCCAGCATTTT.